Given below is one T cell receptor (beta chain) in context. Its antigen is not identified. The CDR3 sequence is 14 residues long. The germline V gene has CDR1 SEHNR and CDR2 FQNEAQ (reference sequence). The junction had 9 bases not matched to a gene; V was cut back by 10 bases and J by 2 bases. The data stem from a study of blood T cells in healthy people across ages. Findings and caveats of the study: It was held that diversity estimates obtained from one million T cells represented underestimates. With age, beta diversity per million T cells declined roughly linearly, significantly by 40.

A second roughly 6 to 12 cycle PCR used barcoded and J-beta primers. Each CDR3 protein gets one entry after TCRdb re-called the 5' RACE reads with MiXCR. The table shows about 940,000 distinct CDR3 sequences, with around 48% occurring only once. Sequenced sample: blood. The chain carries TRBV7-9 and TRBJ2-7, with 9 bases identical to TRBD1. The receptor was derived from a man under 40 in good health. The CDR3 nucleotides read TGTGCCACCTCGGACAGGGGAATTACCTACGAGCAGTACTTC. Translating it yields CATSDRGITYEQYF. The full variable domain, in which reference TRBV7-9 and TRBJ2-7 provide the parts outside the CDR3, is DTGVSQNPRHKITKRGQNVTFRCDPISEHNRLYWYRQTLGQGPEFLTYFQNEAQLEKSRLLSDRFSAERPKGSFSTLEIQRTEQGDSAMYLCATSDRGITYEQYFGPGTRLTVT.